This T cell receptor beta chain was identified in a study of T-cell memory formation after mild COVID-19. Whole-study results and caveats: Contracting CD4+ clones sat mainly in CM and EM; CD8+ in EMRA.

This clonotype was picked up a small number of times. Its antigen is unidentified. J was trimmed by 4 bases and V by 7 bases; bases with no gene match: 15. CDR1 SGHRS and CDR2 YFSETQ come from the germline V gene. This CDR3 region has 18 residues. TCRdb reprocessed the 5' RACE reads with MiXCR, giving one entry per CDR3 protein. The sample records 140,000 to 150,000 distinct CDR3 sequences, about 19% being singletons. The TCR originated in an adult woman who had mild COVID-19 (a few samples of this study predate the infection). Cell type and time point are not known. The chain is built from TRBV5-1 and TRBJ2-3, with TRBD2 matching over 13 bases. The source material was PBMCs or a T cell subset sorted from them (not recorded which). CDR3 region: CASGKGRTSGRYADTQYF. CDR3 sequence (DNA): TGCGCCAGCGGAAAGGGACGGACTAGCGGGAGATATGCAGATACGCAGTATTTT.